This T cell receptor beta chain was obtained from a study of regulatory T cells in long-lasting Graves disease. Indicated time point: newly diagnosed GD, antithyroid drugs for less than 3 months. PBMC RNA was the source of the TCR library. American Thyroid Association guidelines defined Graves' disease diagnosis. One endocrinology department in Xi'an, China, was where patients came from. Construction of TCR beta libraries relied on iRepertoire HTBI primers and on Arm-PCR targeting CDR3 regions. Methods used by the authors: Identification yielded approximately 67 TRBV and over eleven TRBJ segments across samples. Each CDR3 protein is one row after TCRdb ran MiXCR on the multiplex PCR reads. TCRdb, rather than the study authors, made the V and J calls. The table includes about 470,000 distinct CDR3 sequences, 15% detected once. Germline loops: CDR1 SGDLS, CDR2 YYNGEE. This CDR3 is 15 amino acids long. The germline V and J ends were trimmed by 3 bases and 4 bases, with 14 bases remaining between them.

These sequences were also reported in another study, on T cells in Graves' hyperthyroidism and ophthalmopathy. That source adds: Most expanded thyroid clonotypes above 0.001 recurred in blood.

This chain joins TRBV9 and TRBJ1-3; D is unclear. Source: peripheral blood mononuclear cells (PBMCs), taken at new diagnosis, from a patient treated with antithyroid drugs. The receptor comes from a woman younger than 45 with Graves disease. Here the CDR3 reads CASSEQPRVGNTIYF. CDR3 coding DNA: TGTGCCAGCAGCGAACAGCCTCGGGTGGGAAACACCATATATTTT.